The following is a TCR beta chain sequence with its context. The data originate from a study of OX40 agonist ivuxolimab in advanced cancers. Study context: People in dose escalation had one of these cancers: hepatocellular carcinoma, melanoma, renal cell or head and neck cancer. Partial responses were seen in three patients, one with hepatocellular carcinoma and two with cutaneous melanoma.

Blood specimens came from baseline, cycle 4 day 1, and cycle 7 day 1. The CDR3 length is 15 residues. Trimming shortened V by 0 bases and J by 4 bases, and 13 bases separated the two germline ends. Per germline, CDR1 SGHRS and CDR2 YFSETQ. The data were produced by immunoSEQ multiplex PCR, yet TCRdb's version contains in-frame clones alone and is incomplete. This sample has approximately 60,000 clones, with 80% to 90% found just once. This receptor was obtained from an adult with an advanced solid tumor such as melanoma, head and neck, liver or kidney cancer. The specimen was CD4+ or CD8+ T cells sorted from blood, collected in a trial of the OX40 agonist ivuxolimab. The V and J genes are TRBV5-1 and TRBJ1-2, with D maybe TRBD1 (6 bases). This chain's CDR3 is CASSLVPGEVYGYTF. The CDR3 bases are TGCGCCAGCAGCTTGGTGCCAGGGGAGGTCTATGGCTACACCTTC. The full variable domain, rest sourced from reference TRBV5-1 and TRBJ1-2, is KAGVTQTPRYLIKTRGQQVTLSCSPISGHRSVSWYQQTPGQGLQFLFEYFSETQRNKGNFPGRFSGRQFSNSRSEMNVSTLELGDSALYLCASSLVPGEVYGYTFGSGTRLTVV.